Below are 29 T cell receptor beta chains sequenced from a single sample in a study of cytomegalovirus exposure and HLA in healthy donors. The primer mix had 60 Vbeta and 13 Jbeta primers. The assay was immunoSEQ multiplex PCR, and TCRdb's table has in-frame clones only and misses some. The sample records 80,000 to 100,000 clones, over 65% being singletons. Sequences were obtained from PBMCs. These receptors came from a man aged 25 to 45 in good health and CMV-seropositive.

The chain carries TRBV15 and TRBJ1-5; no firm D call. This CDR3 is 14 amino acids long. Germline V gene data show CDR1 as LNHNV and CDR2 as YYDKDF (reference sequence). V dropped 6 bases and J dropped 0 bases, with 9 bases sitting between them. CDR3 sequence reads: CATRAVASNQPQHF. CDR3 DNA: TGTGCCACCAGGGCGGTGGCTAGCAATCAGCCCCAGCATTTT. Based on the CDR3 plus reference TRBV15 and TRBJ1-5, the full variable domain is DAMVIQNPRYQVTQFGKPVTLSCSQTLNHNVMYWYQQKSSQAPKLLFHYYDKDFNNEADTPDNFQSRRPNTSFCFLDIRSPGLGDTAMYLCATRAVASNQPQHFGDGTRLSIL.

The V call is TRBV6-5, the J call TRBJ1-5, with D tentatively TRBD1 (5 bases). V lost 2 bases and J 6 bases, leaving 11 bases between the germline ends. CDR1 is MNHEY and CDR2 is SVGAGI in the germline V gene. This CDR3 is 14 amino acids long. CDR3 bases: TGTGCCAGCAGTTACGGGACTGAAGGTCAGCCCCAGCATTTT. This gives the protein CASSYGTEGQPQHF.

The V and J genes are TRBV14 and TRBJ1-2, with D unclear. Per germline, CDR1 SGHDN and CDR2 FVKESK. V shed 1 base and J shed 6 bases, with 12 bases lying between them. This CDR3 contains 14 residues. The CDR3 is CASSQVSGSDGYTF. Here the CDR3 DNA reads TGTGCCAGCAGCCAAGTCAGTGGTTCCGATGGCTACACCTTC. The full variable domain, its missing parts supplied by reference TRBV14 and TRBJ1-2, is EAGVTQFPSHSVIEKGQTVTLRCDPISGHDNLYWYRRVMGKEIKFLLHFVKESKQDESGMPNNRFLAERTGGTYSTLKVQPAELEDSGVYFCASSQVSGSDGYTFGSGTRLTVV.

This clone has a handful of counts. The chain is built from TRBV7-6 and TRBJ2-5; 7 bases agree with TRBD1. The CDR3 extends over 16 amino acids. Germline V CDR1 and CDR2: SGHVS, FNYEAQ. V lost 2 bases and J lost 5; bases outside the gene matches: 11. CDR3 sequence reads: CASSLRGNRGQETQYF. The CDR3 nucleotides read TGTGCCAGCAGCTTAAGGGGCAACAGGGGACAGGAGACCCAGTACTTC. The full variable domain, its missing parts supplied by reference TRBV7-6 and TRBJ2-5, is GAGVSQSPRYKVTKRGQDVALRCDPISGHVSLYWYRQALGQGPEFLTYFNYEAQQDKSGLPNDRFSAERPEGSISTLTIQRTEQRDSAMYRCASSLRGNRGQETQYFGPGTRLLVL.

This rearrangement joins TRBV9 to TRBJ2-2; a possible D gene is TRBD1 (7 bases). Per the germline V gene, CDR1 is SGDLS and CDR2 is YYNGEE. The germline V and J ends were trimmed by 4 bases and 6 bases, with 13 bases remaining between them. CDR3 length: 14 amino acids. The CDR3 reads CASSPTGEAGELFF. As DNA, the CDR3 is TGTGCCAGCAGCCCTACAGGGGAGGCCGGGGAGCTGTTTTTT.

This sequence joins TRBV5-4 and TRBJ2-7, with 8 bases identical to TRBD1. V gave up 0 bases and J gave up 3 bases; unmatched junction bases: 8. CDR1 and CDR2 (germline): SGHNT, YYREEE (reference sequence). CDR3 size: 16 residues. This CDR3 reads CASSLAKGTGRYEQYF. CDR3 DNA: TGTGCCAGCAGCTTGGCCAAGGGGACAGGCCGCTACGAGCAGTACTTC.

The rearrangement links TRBV28 to TRBJ2-3; perhaps TRBD2 as D (6 bases). This CDR3 spans 15 amino acids. Germline V CDR1 and CDR2: MDHEN, SYDVKM. The V end was cut by 7 bases, the J end by 4 bases, with 18 bases between. For the CDR3, the DNA is TGTGCCAGCACTATGGAACAGTGGGGGGCAGATACGCAGTATTTT. Amino acid sequence: CASTMEQWGADTQYF.

The chain joins TRBV29-1 to TRBJ2-3, with 11 bases that match TRBD2. The CDR3 consists of 15 residues. CDR1 is SQVTM and CDR2 is ANQGSEA in the germline V gene. The ends lost 6 bases at V and 0 bases at J; junction bases unmatched: 5. The CDR3 here is CSVLLAGESTDTQYF. In DNA form, the CDR3 reads TGCAGCGTCCTACTAGCGGGAGAAAGCACAGATACGCAGTATTTT.

In its sample, this clone was seen a few times. The chain employs TRBV28 and TRBJ2-2; possibly TRBD1 for D (6 bases). V lost 5 bases, J lost 6 bases, and 16 bases lay in between. The CDR3 loop spans 15 amino acids. Germline V CDR1 and CDR2: MDHEN, SYDVKM. The CDR3, as DNA: TGTGCCAGCAGTCTGTCTACCAAGGGGGCCGGGGAGCTGTTTTTT. Protein sequence: CASSLSTKGAGELFF. Full variable domain (rest looked up from reference TRBV28 and TRBJ2-2): DVKVTQSSRYLVKRTGEKVFLECVQDMDHENMFWYRQDPGLGLRLIYFSYDVKMKEKGDIPEGYSVSREKKERFSLILESASTNQTSMYLCASSLSTKGAGELFFGEGSRLTVL.

This clone was observed a handful of times. The chain is built from TRBV6-1 and TRBJ2-1, with 9 bases fitting TRBD2. The CDR3 spans 16 residues. Germline V lookup: CDR1 MNHNS, CDR2 SASEGT. The V segment lost 1 base and the J segment 7 bases; nucleotides outside the gene matches: 8. CDR3 bases: TGTGCCAGCAGTGAAGGAGGTGCGGGAGGGCGGAATGAGCAGTTCTTC. It specifies CASSEGGAGGRNEQFF.

The chain carries TRBV2 and TRBJ1-2, with TRBD1 matching over 8 bases. Trimming at V came to 5 bases and at J to 3 bases, leaving 2 bases not matched to a gene. The CDR3 extends over 13 amino acids. Looked up from germline, CDR1 is SNHLY and CDR2 is FYNNEI. CDR3 DNA: TGTGCCAGCAGTTCGACAGGGGACTATGGCTACACCTTC. Encoded protein: CASSSTGDYGYTF.

This clone was observed a few times. DNA for the CDR3: TGTGCCGTTCTGACAGGGTATGGCTACACCTTC. Translating gives CAVLTGYGYTF. The J gene is TRBJ1-2, the V gene TRBV2, with TRBD1 matching over 7 bases. Germline V gives CDR1 SNHLY, CDR2 FYNNEI. Germline trimming cut 11 bases from V and 5 bases from J; bases unmatched to any gene: 5. CDR3 length: 11 amino acids.

The J gene is TRBJ1-2, the V gene TRBV5-6, with 9 positions matching TRBD1. The length of the CDR3 is 14 residues. Germline V CDR1 and CDR2: SGHDT, YYEEEE. V was pared by 4 bases and J by 6 bases, with 7 bases of the junction left unmatched. The CDR3 loop reads CASSATGGANGYTF. In DNA, the CDR3 is TGTGCCAGCAGCGCTACAGGGGGCGCAAATGGCTACACCTTC.

The CDR3 here is CASSQRDSYEQYF. CDR3 nucleotide sequence: TGCGCCAGCAGCCAACGGGACAGCTACGAGCAGTACTTC. This sequence joins TRBV4-1 and TRBJ2-7; TRBD1 matches 7 bases. The CDR3 has 13 amino acids. The ends lost 2 bases at V and 3 bases at J; junction bases unmatched: 1. The germline V gene has CDR1 MGHRA and CDR2 YSYEKL.

V is TRBV18 and J is TRBJ1-3, with D perhaps matching TRBD1 (6 bases). The CDR3 is 14 amino acids. Trimming cost V 4 bases and J 4 bases, with 11 bases left between them. Germline V gives CDR1 KGHSH, CDR2 LQKENI. In DNA form, the CDR3 reads TGTGCCAGCTCACTACAGGGAGACGGAAACACCATATATTTT. This translates into CASSLQGDGNTIYF. Full variable domain (remainder filled in from reference TRBV18 and TRBJ1-3): NAGVMQNPRHLVRRRGQEARLRCSPMKGHSHVYWYRQLPEEGLKFMVYLQKENIIDESGMPKERFSAEFPKEGPSILRIQQVVRGDSAAYFCASSLQGDGNTIYFGEGSWLTVV.

The rearrangement links TRBV28 to TRBJ1-1; the match to TRBD1 covers 8 bases. Germline CDR1 and CDR2: MDHEN and SYDVKM. V gave up 3 bases and J gave up 6 bases; unmatched junction bases: 9. The CDR3 is made up of 15 amino acids. The CDR3 reads CASSFAPGGVSEAFF. The DNA for the CDR3 is TGTGCCAGCAGTTTTGCCCCAGGGGGCGTCTCTGAAGCTTTCTTT.

The chain combines TRBV6-5 with TRBJ2-1, with 7 bases aligning to TRBD2. CDR1 and CDR2 (germline): MNHEY, SVGAGI. The CDR3 extends over 14 amino acids. With V trimmed by 7 bases and J by 8 bases, 11 bases remained unmatched. The CDR3 DNA is TGTGCCAGCAAAAGCGGGAAGGGCAAAGATGAGCAGTTCTTC. Encoded protein: CASKSGKGKDEQFF.

This clone was counted a few times. The chain couples TRBV7-9 to TRBJ2-7, with D perhaps matching TRBD2 (5 bases). The length of the CDR3 is 14 residues. The V end lost 3 bases, the J end lost 3 bases, and 12 bases lay between the germline ends. CDR1 is SEHNR, CDR2 FQNEAQ, per germline (reference sequence). The chain's CDR3 is CASSFRTGGYEQYF. The CDR3 DNA reads TGTGCCAGCAGCTTCAGGACTGGCGGCTACGAGCAGTACTTC. The full variable domain, completed using reference TRBV7-9 and TRBJ2-7, is DTGVSQNPRHKITKRGQNVTFRCDPISEHNRLYWYRQTLGQGPEFLTYFQNEAQLEKSRLLSDRFSAERPKGSFSTLEIQRTEQGDSAMYLCASSFRTGGYEQYFGPGTRLTVT.

This clone was recorded once. The chain uses TRBV9 and TRBJ2-1; tentatively, D is TRBD1 (6 bases). This CDR3 is 14 amino acids long. Trimming left V 3 bases short and J 5 bases short, with 12 bases between. CDR1 and CDR2 from the germline V gene are SGDLS and YYNGEE. In nucleotides, the CDR3 is TGTGCCAGCAGCGCTGGACAGTCCGACAATGAGCAGTTCTTC. Translated: CASSAGQSDNEQFF.

The CDR3 spells CASSSFISGAEEQYF. The CDR3 DNA sequence: TGTGCCAGCAGCTCTTTTATTAGCGGAGCTGAGGAGCAGTACTTC. V usage is TRBV5-4 and J usage is TRBJ2-7, with D tentatively TRBD2 (6 bases). Germline CDR1 and CDR2: SGHNT and YYREEE (reference sequence). Trimming removed 3 bases at V and 7 bases at J, with 20 bases between. This CDR3 is built from 15 residues. Variable domain in full (rest from reference TRBV5-4 and TRBJ2-7): ETGVTQSPTHLIKTRGQQVTLRCSSQSGHNTVSWYQQALGQGPQFIFQYYREEENGRGNFPPRFSGLQFPNYSSELNVNALELDDSALYLCASSSFISGAEEQYFGPGTRLTVT.

The chain carries TRBV6-1 and TRBJ2-1; D is perhaps TRBD2 (6 bases). The V gene lost 0 bases and the J gene lost 5 bases, with 8 bases spanning the gap. This CDR3 has 14 amino acids. Germline V gene data show CDR1 as MNHNS and CDR2 as SASEGT. CDR3 sequence reads: CASSEASGDNEQFF. The DNA for the CDR3 is TGTGCCAGCAGTGAAGCTTCGGGGGACAATGAGCAGTTCTTC.

The chain couples TRBV19 to TRBJ2-7; D possibly corresponds to TRBD1 (6 bases). Germline V gene lookup returns CDR1 LNHDA and CDR2 SQIVND (reference sequence). The V gene lost 1 base and the J gene lost 3 bases, with 16 bases spanning the gap. The CDR3 contains 16 residues. This CDR3 reads CASSIGGADSHYEQYF. In nucleotides, the CDR3 is TGTGCCAGTAGTATAGGAGGAGCGGACAGCCACTACGAGCAGTACTTC.

The chain combines TRBV7-8 with TRBJ2-3; the D is unclear. Between the trimmed V and J ends, which lost 5 bases and 3 bases, there was a span of 6 bases. Germline V CDR1 and CDR2: SGHVS, FQNEAQ. The CDR3 runs 12 residues. The CDR3 loop is CASSPFTDTQYF. CDR3 nucleotides: TGTGCCAGCAGCCCCTTTACAGATACGCAGTATTTT.

The chain employs TRBV6-1 and TRBJ1-5; no firm D call. The CDR3 totals 16 residues. Germline V lookup: CDR1 MNHNS, CDR2 SASEGT. The V and J ends lost 2 bases and 3 bases respectively, with 14 bases between them. The CDR3 DNA sequence: TGTGCCAGCAGTGAATCCCTTCCGGGAAACAATCAGCCCCAGCATTTT. It translates to CASSESLPGNNQPQHF.

The V and J genes are TRBV2 and TRBJ2-5; D is uncertain. The ends were cut back, 8 bases at V and 2 bases at J, with 6 bases in the middle. CDR3 length: 11 residues. CDR1 SNHLY and CDR2 FYNNEI come from the germline V gene. CDR3 bases: TGTGCCAGCCTTCTTCAAGAGACCCAGTACTTC. Protein product: CASLLQETQYF. Full variable domain (outside the CDR3, taken from reference TRBV2 and TRBJ2-5): EPEVTQTPSHQVTQMGQEVILRCVPISNHLYFYWYRQILGQKVEFLVSFYNNEISEKSEIFDDQFSVERPDGSNFTLKIRSTKLEDSAMYFCASLLQETQYFGPGTRLLVL.

This rearrangement joins TRBV28 to TRBJ2-1, with TRBD2 identical over 9 bases. The CDR3 loop spans 15 amino acids. CDR1 and CDR2 from the germline V gene are MDHEN and SYDVKM. J gave up 6 bases and V 2 bases, and 5 bases lay outside the gene matches. The CDR3: CASSLMREGGNEQFF. CDR3 DNA sequence: TGTGCCAGCAGTTTAATGCGGGAGGGAGGCAATGAGCAGTTCTTC.

The chain couples TRBV7-3 to TRBJ2-5; 7 bases are a match to TRBD2. V gave up 5 bases and J gave up 2 bases; unmatched junction bases: 11. The CDR3 sequence is 16 residues long. Germline V gene sequence: CDR1 SGHTA, CDR2 FQGTGA. This CDR3 reads CASSPTGAGPQETQYF. The CDR3 nucleotides are TGTGCCAGCAGCCCAACAGGAGCGGGGCCTCAAGAGACCCAGTACTTC. Based on the CDR3 plus reference TRBV7-3 and TRBJ2-5, the full variable domain is GAGVSQTPSNKVTEKGKYVELRCDPISGHTALYWYRQSLGQGPEFLIYFQGTGAADDSGLPNDRFFAVRPEGSVSTLKIQRTERGDSAVYLCASSPTGAGPQETQYFGPGTRLLVL.

The chain couples TRBV6-1 to TRBJ1-5; TRBD1 aligns across 12 bases. V lost 7 bases and J lost 7; bases outside the gene matches: 8. The CDR3 spans 15 residues. The germline V gene encodes CDR1 MNHNS and CDR2 SASEGT. Written as DNA, the CDR3 is TGTGCCAGCACCCCGGGACAGGGGGCGACCCAGCCCCAGCATTTT. It translates to CASTPGQGATQPQHF.

The chain is built from TRBV7-3 and TRBJ2-2, with D perhaps matching TRBD2 (6 bases). The length of the CDR3 is 17 residues. The germline V and J ends were trimmed by 0 bases and 5 bases, with 16 bases remaining between them. The germline CDR1 and CDR2 sequences are SGHTA and FQGTGA. DNA for the CDR3: TGTGCCAGCAGCTTAACTCCCCTGGCGGAGGGGACCGGGGAGCTGTTTTTT. The encoded protein is CASSLTPLAEGTGELFF.